Listed below are T cell receptor beta chains from one sample, sequenced in a study of blood T cell repertoires in COVID-19. Libraries were prepared by immunoSEQ multiplex PCR; TCRdb keeps only in-frame clonotypes and omits some of them. The sample records approximately 40,000 clones, around 80% being singletons. The specimen sequenced was peripheral blood. Receptors were obtained from a man older than 75 with active or convalescent COVID-19. The CDR3 runs from the conserved cysteine through the conserved F or W. A D gene is named only where the DNA matches it firmly. Size tells how often a clone was seen (once, few, many) or the class of an expanded clone, and some rows leave it out.

j_gene	abundance	v_gene	d_gene	CDR3nt	CDR3aa
TRBJ1-4	few	TRBV9	TRBD1	TGTGCCAGCAGCGTCCGGACAGGGCCAGGTGAAAAACTGTTTTTT	CASSVRTGPGEKLFF
TRBJ1-4	-	TRBV27	-	TGTGCCAGCAGTTTAGGGCAGGCTGAAAAACTGTTTTTT	CASSLGQAEKLFF
TRBJ2-1	-	TRBV5-1	TRBD1	TGCGCCAGCAGCCCGGGACAGTCAAACAATGAGCAGTTCTTC	CASSPGQSNNEQFF
TRBJ1-2	-	TRBV24-1	TRBD1	TGTGCCACCAGTGACGGAGGGACAGCCCACTATGGCTACACCTTC	CATSDGGTAHYGYTF
TRBJ1-5	-	TRBV28	-	TGTGCCAGCACCCCCAGGATCGAGCAGCCCCAGCATTTT	CASTPRIEQPQHF